The entry below gives a single TCR beta chain sequence along with its context. The antigen remains unidentified. The sample has other DNA sequences that encode this CDR3 too. The sample belongs to a study of graft-versus-host responses after intestinal transplantation. Germline V lookup: CDR1 SGHRS, CDR2 YFSETQ. The trim removed 2 bases at V and 5 bases at J, leaving 2 bases unmatched. This CDR3 contains 16 residues. Sequencing used immunoSEQ multiplex PCR; TCRdb keeps in-frame clones, though not all of them. Of 70,000 to 100,000 clones in the sample, approximately 88% were seen once. This receptor was taken from a human donor who received an intestinal transplant. The V call is TRBV5-1, the J call TRBJ2-2, with TRBD2 matching over 14 bases. The material was unstimulated CD4+ T cells sorted from spleen or lymph node cells, obtained before intestinal transplant. CDR3 nucleotide sequence: TGCGCCAGCAGCTTAGGACTAGCGGGAGGAACCGGGGAGCTGTTTTTT. Translating it yields CASSLGLAGGTGELFF. Filled out from reference TRBV5-1 and TRBJ2-2, the complete variable domain reads KAGVTQTPRYLIKTRGQQVTLSCSPISGHRSVSWYQQTPGQGLQFLFEYFSETQRNKGNFPGRFSGRQFSNSRSEMNVSTLELGDSALYLCASSLGLAGGTGELFFGEGSRLTVL.